These 13 T cell receptor beta chains came from one sample sequenced in a study of PD-1 blockade in classical Hodgkin lymphoma (TCRdb year 2020). The library was prepared using the immunoSEQ multiplex PCR assay. TCRdb holds this immuneACCESS table with in-frame rearrangements only. Some clones are missing; in checked studies, unresolved V genes explain under half, and the rest has no known cause. This sample holds tens of thousands of clones; around 85% were observed only once. The top ten constitute 0.5% to 0.7% of the sample. The label giving this sample's time point can be read as: cycle 4 day 1 (C4D1), after 5 to 7 weeks of nivolumab. All trial patients had relapsed after autologous stem cell transplantation, with cohorts A, B and C differing in prior brentuximab vedotin exposure. Using a Miltenyi CD4+ T cell isolation kit, CD4+ T cells were purified from thawed PBMCs through magnetic negative selection.

Sequencing used CD4+ T cells from blood, obtained before the fourth cycle of nivolumab. The origin of the receptors is a human donor with classical Hodgkin lymphoma.

This chain links TRBV27 with TRBJ2-2, with D possibly TRBD1 on 5 matching bases. This CDR3 has 13 residues. Germline lookup yields CDR1 MNHEY and CDR2 SMNVEV (reference sequence). The V gene lost 8 bases and the J gene lost 6 bases, with 13 bases spanning the gap. In DNA form, the CDR3 reads TGTGCCAGCGGGCAGGGTTATTCCGGGGAGCTGTTTTTT. Its protein product is CASGQGYSGELFF.

This chain links TRBV5-3 with TRBJ2-7, with a tentative D call TRBD2 (5 bases). TRBV5-3 is treated as an ORF (open reading frame) with a function not yet certain. V lost 8 bases to trimming and J lost 0 bases, with 18 bases between them. The CDR3 has 15 amino acids. CDR3 sequence: CASAERAAYSYEQYF. In DNA form, the CDR3 reads TGTGCCAGCGCTGAGAGGGCGGCTTACTCCTACGAGCAGTACTTC.

This chain links TRBV4-2 with TRBJ2-1; 9 positions match TRBD1. Germline lookup yields CDR1 LGHNA and CDR2 YNFKEQ. With 6 bases clipped from V and 16 bases from J, the junction kept 13 bases outside the gene matches. The CDR3 covers 13 residues. CDR3 sequence reads: CASRGTIVDRGFF. DNA for the CDR3: TGTGCCAGCAGGGGAACGATAGTGGACAGGGGCTTCTTC.

This clone was seen only a few times. This chain connects TRBV10-3 to TRBJ1-2; D is perhaps TRBD1 (6 bases). The CDR3 extends over 13 amino acids. V lost 1 base to trimming and J lost 13 bases, with 16 bases between them. Per germline, CDR1 ENHRY and CDR2 SYGVKD. CDR3: CAISEFRDTRSTF. The CDR3 DNA reads as TGTGCCATCAGTGAGTTCCGGGACACCCGCTCCACCTTC.

This chain joins TRBV4-1 and TRBJ2-1; 8 nucleotides agree with TRBD1. The CDR3 is 14 residues long. CDR1 is MGHRA, CDR2 YSYEKL, per germline. V gave up 0 bases and J gave up 6 bases; unmatched junction bases: 1. CDR3 residues: CASSQDDRGNEQFF. The CDR3 nucleotides read TGCGCCAGCAGCCAAGATGACAGGGGCAATGAGCAGTTCTTC.

This rearrangement joins TRBV28 to TRBJ2-7, with TRBD1 matching 8 bases. Germline values: CDR1 MDHEN, CDR2 SYDVKM. CDR3 length equals 15 residues. With V trimmed by 5 bases and J by 0 bases, 6 bases remained unmatched. The CDR3 DNA is TGTGCCAGCAGTCCGCCGGGACAGGTCTCCTACGAGCAGTACTTC. The encoded protein is CASSPPGQVSYEQYF.

This clone was observed a few times. V is TRBV6-1 and J is TRBJ1-5; TRBD1 matches 8 bases. This CDR3 has 15 residues. With 6 bases clipped from V and 3 bases from J, the junction kept 7 bases outside the gene matches. Germline lookup yields CDR1 MNHNS and CDR2 SASEGT. The CDR3 nucleotides read TGTGCCAGCAGGCGGGAACAGGGGGTCAATCAGCCCCAGCATTTT. As protein: CASRREQGVNQPQHF.

V usage is TRBV20-1 and J usage is TRBJ1-2; possible D gene TRBD1, 6 bases. The CDR3 totals 11 residues. Per germline, CDR1 DFQATT and CDR2 SNEGSKA (reference sequence). The V gene lost 4 bases and the J gene lost 9 bases, with 12 bases spanning the gap. CDR3 residues: CSAIPGGRYTF. CDR3 DNA: TGCAGTGCTATCCCCGGGGGGCGCTACACCTTC.

CDR3 in DNA: TGTGCCAGCAGCTTAGATGGCAGGGTACGCGCTTTCTTT. The encoded protein is CASSLDGRVRAFF. The chain joins TRBV11-1 to TRBJ1-1, with D possibly being TRBD1 (5 bases). This CDR3 is built from 13 residues. From germline, CDR1 is SGHAT and CDR2 FQDESV (reference sequence). Trimming took off 1 base at V and 11 bases at J, with 14 bases between the two ends.

J is TRBJ2-4 and V is TRBV5-1, with a possible D match to TRBD1 (6 bases). The germline V gene has CDR1 SGHRS and CDR2 YFSETQ. V was pared by 2 bases and J by 2 bases, with 14 bases between. The CDR3 runs 16 residues. CDR3 residues: CASSFMGQKSKNIQYF. CDR3 in DNA: TGCGCCAGCAGCTTTATGGGACAAAAGTCCAAAAACATTCAGTACTTC.

In nucleotides, the CDR3 is TGTGCCAGCAGTTCGACCGTTGGGGCTGGGGCCAACGTCCTGACTTTC. Translating it yields CASSSTVGAGANVLTF. V gene TRBV28 combines with J gene TRBJ2-6; D is unresolved. The CDR3 has 16 amino acids. Germline V gene lookup returns CDR1 MDHEN and CDR2 SYDVKM. V gave up 4 bases and J gave up 2 bases, with 12 bases separating them.

Written as DNA, the CDR3 is TGCAGCGTCATTCCGGGACAGCAAGAGACCCAGTACTTC. Its protein product is CSVIPGQQETQYF. The V and J genes are TRBV29-1 and TRBJ2-5; TRBD1 aligns across 7 bases. This CDR3 has 13 amino acids. With 6 bases clipped from V and 2 bases from J, the junction kept 6 bases outside the gene matches. Germline V gene lookup returns CDR1 SQVTM and CDR2 ANQGSEA.

The CDR3 nucleotides read TGTGCCAGCAGCCGACAGGGCCCCTACGAGCAGTACTTC. This translates into CASSRQGPYEQYF. The V and J genes are TRBV27 and TRBJ2-7; 7 bases map to TRBD1. This CDR3 contains 13 residues. Germline-derived CDR1 and CDR2 are MNHEY and SMNVEV (reference sequence). V was clipped by 6 bases and J by 2 bases; unmatched bases: 4.